The 5 T cell receptor beta chains in this list originate from one sample, sequenced in a study of chemoradiotherapy in HPV16-positive cancers. The repertoire was sequenced with immunoSEQ multiplex PCR; TCRdb's copy has only in-frame clones and lacks some. Here the sample spans 5,500 to 6,000 clones, roughly 88% being singletons. This material consisted of tumor tissue, taken from a patient who underwent chemoradiotherapy. These receptors were collected from a human donor with HPV-associated anogenital cancer.

This clone is large (0.1 to 1%) by share. The chain employs TRBV29-1 and TRBJ1-2; 10 nucleotides line up with TRBD1. This CDR3 contains 15 residues. Trimming removed 3 bases from V and 7 bases from J; junction bases left unmatched: 11. The V gene's germline CDR1 is SQVTM and CDR2 ANQGSEA. CDR3 sequence: CSVDILGQGGLGYTF. As DNA, the CDR3 is TGCAGCGTTGACATTCTAGGACAGGGGGGACTTGGCTACACCTTC.

The chain employs TRBV5-1 and TRBJ2-5; 12 bases line up with TRBD2. Per germline, CDR1 SGHRS and CDR2 YFSETQ. J gave up 5 bases and V 4 bases, and 9 bases lay outside the gene matches. This CDR3 contains 16 residues. CDR3 protein: CASSAQGGTSGETQYF. The CDR3 DNA reads TGCGCCAGCAGCGCCCAAGGAGGGACTAGCGGGGAGACCCAGTACTTC.

The chain joins TRBV5-6 to TRBJ1-2; D gene ambiguous. With 5 bases removed from V and 4 bases from J, the gap between germline ends came to 12 bases. Germline CDR1 is SGHDT and CDR2 is YYEEEE. This CDR3 has 13 residues. CDR3 sequence: CASRRQSLYGYTF. CDR3 nucleotides: TGTGCCAGCAGGCGTCAGAGCCTCTATGGCTACACCTTC.

The V gene is TRBV7-2, the J gene TRBJ1-6, with D possibly TRBD1 on 6 matching bases. V was clipped by 5 bases and J by 9 bases, with 11 bases between them. CDR1 and CDR2 (germline): SGHTA, FQGNSA. CDR3 size: 13 residues. The CDR3, as DNA: TGTGCCAGCAGCGAGTACAGGGCTTCACCCCTCCACTTT. This gives the protein CASSEYRASPLHF.

The chain carries TRBV5-1 and TRBJ2-2, with D perhaps TRBD2 (6 bases). CDR3 length: 20 amino acids. Per the germline V gene, CDR1 is SGHRS and CDR2 is YFSETQ. Trimming removed 4 bases from V and 5 bases from J, with 30 bases in between. The CDR3: CASSTGRMVSVSSSTGELFF. The CDR3 DNA reads TGCGCCAGCAGCACCGGGAGAATGGTTTCGGTTAGCTCGTCTACCGGGGAGCTGTTTTTT.